The entry that follows covers one TCR beta chain sequence. Its antigen is still unknown. No base quality values were provided; no much bigger clone lies one nucleotide off. Patients with a history of autoimmune disease or receiving systemic immunosuppression were excluded from the trial. Peripheral blood for TCR sequencing was drawn from every dose cohort at baseline, at cycle 4 day 1 and at cycle 7 day 1. Samples were obtained from an open-label, multicenter, first-in-human phase I dose-escalation trial of ivuxolimab. Adults with locally advanced or metastatic melanoma, renal cell carcinoma, hepatocellular carcinoma or head and neck squamous cell carcinoma were enrolled in the trial. CD4+ and CD8+ T cells were sorted separately from peripheral blood before TCR sequencing. To sequence the TCRbeta CDR3 region, genomic DNA was isolated from the sorted cells. The immunoSEQ Assay was used for sequencing of TCRbeta CDR3 regions. The immuneACCESS repertoire file appears here via TCRdb, limited to in-frame rearrangements. These files lack a portion of the clones; in checked studies, under half of the deficit traces to unresolved V genes, and the cause of the others is not known. Within this sample are fewer than 85,000 clones, with about 86% of them counted one time only. The ten largest clones take up under 0.75% of the sample.

V is pared back by 0 bases and J by 3 bases, with 11 bases lying between the germline termini. Inclusive of the bounding cysteine and phenylalanine, the CDR3 is 15 residues long. Solely the CDR3 DNA is kept, with 45 bases framed from the first base. The germline V gene (reference sequence) specifies LNHNV as CDR1 and YYDKDF as CDR2. The data derive from a study of OX40 agonist ivuxolimab in advanced cancers. Regarding the complete study: Ivuxolimab, which targeted the costimulatory receptor OX40 (CD134), was an agonistic, fully human IgG2 monoclonal antibody. Intravenous ivuxolimab was administered to patients every 2 weeks at six dose levels: 0.01, 0.1, 0.3, 1.5, 3 and 10 mg/kg. Of the approximately 50 patients in dose escalation, about 20 had hepatocellular carcinoma, roughly 15 had melanoma, 9 had renal cell carcinoma and 9 had head and neck cancer. In the dose-escalation cohort, 82.7% of patients were male, and the mean age was roughly 60 years, with a range of about 20 to 90. Patients were allowed to have had prior anti-PD-1, anti-PD-L1 or anti-CTLA-4 therapy, and approximately 40% of the dose-escalation patients had previously received checkpoint inhibitors. Partial responses occurred in three dose-escalation patients: two with cutaneous melanoma and one with hepatocellular carcinoma. Peripheral TCRbeta sequencing aimed to test whether ivuxolimab altered TCR sequence diversity and caused clonal T-cell expansion. The paper covers the monotherapy dose-escalation part of the phase I ivuxolimab trial, which included N of about 56 patients. Results the study describes overall, beyond this receptor: After ivuxolimab, expanded clones were on average more numerous among CD8+ T cells than among CD4+ T cells. Low levels of normalized T-cell clonal expansion were also shown by some nonresponding patients. In the 0.1-3.0 mg/kg groups, partial responders had among the lowest normalized peripheral clonal expansion, particularly in CD8+ T cells. Clonal expansion of both CD4+ and CD8+ blood T cells was observed from baseline to week 6 at doses 0.1 to 3.0 mg/kg. Which antigens the clonally expanded peripheral T cells were specific for was not determined.

The chain employs TRBV15 and TRBJ2-5, with TRBD1 as a weak D call on 6 bases. This TCR was recovered from an adult with an advanced solid tumor such as melanoma, head and neck, liver or kidney cancer. The sequencing used CD4+ or CD8+ T cells sorted from blood, collected in a trial of the OX40 agonist ivuxolimab. The CDR3 region has the sequence CATSRDSTGKETQYF. The DNA reads as follows: TGTGCCACCAGCAGAGACTCAACAGGGAAAGAGACCCAGTACTTC.